This T cell receptor beta chain came from a study of regulatory T cells in long-lasting Graves disease. The time point denotes: persistent/refractory GD, antithyroid drugs over 5 years with positive TRAb. Isolated PBMC RNA provided the starting material for the TCR library. Building of the TCR beta libraries involved iRepertoire HTBI primers and Arm-PCR of CDR3 regions. TCRdb reanalysed the multiplex PCR reads using MiXCR and keeps one entry per CDR3 protein. This sample has approximately 400,000 distinct CDR3 sequences, with around 21% found just once. Deletions cut 5 bases from V and 0 bases from J, with 16 bases between. Germline assignment: CDR1 SGHTA and CDR2 FQGNSA. The CDR3 length is 16 residues. The table lists this clonotype with a few counts.

Sequencing was performed on peripheral blood mononuclear cells (PBMCs), taken when the disease was refractory, from a patient treated with antithyroid drugs. The rearrangement links TRBV7-2 to TRBJ1-1; D unclear. The sequence came from a female donor with Graves disease. CDR3 DNA sequence: TGTGCCAGCAGCCCCCGACATGGGTTTCTGAACACTGAAGCTTTCTTT. This gives the protein CASSPRHGFLNTEAFF.